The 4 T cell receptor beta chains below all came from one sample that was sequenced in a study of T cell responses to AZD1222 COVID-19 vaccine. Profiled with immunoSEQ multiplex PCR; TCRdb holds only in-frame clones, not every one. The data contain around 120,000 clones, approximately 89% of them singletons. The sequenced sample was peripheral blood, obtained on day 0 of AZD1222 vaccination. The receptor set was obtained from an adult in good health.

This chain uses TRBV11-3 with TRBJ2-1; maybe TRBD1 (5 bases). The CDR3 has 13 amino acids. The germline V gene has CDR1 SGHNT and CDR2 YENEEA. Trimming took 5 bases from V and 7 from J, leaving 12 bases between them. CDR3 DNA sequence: TGTGCCAGCAGCCCCCAAGGGGAAAATGAGCAGTTCTTC. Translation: CASSPQGENEQFF.

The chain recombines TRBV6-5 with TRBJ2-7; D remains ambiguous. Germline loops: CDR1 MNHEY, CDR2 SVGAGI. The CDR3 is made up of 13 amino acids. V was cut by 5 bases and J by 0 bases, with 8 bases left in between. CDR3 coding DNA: TGTGCCAGCAGTCTACAGAGCTCCTACGAGCAGTACTTC. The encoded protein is CASSLQSSYEQYF.

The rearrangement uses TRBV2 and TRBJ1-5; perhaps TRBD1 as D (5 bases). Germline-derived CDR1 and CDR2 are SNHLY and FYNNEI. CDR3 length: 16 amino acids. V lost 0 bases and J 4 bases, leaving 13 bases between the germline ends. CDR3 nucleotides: TGTGCCAGCAGTGAAGCGCGGGGGGTAGGAAATCAGCCCCAGCATTTT. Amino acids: CASSEARGVGNQPQHF. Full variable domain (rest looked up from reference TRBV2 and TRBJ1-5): EPEVTQTPSHQVTQMGQEVILRCVPISNHLYFYWYRQILGQKVEFLVSFYNNEISEKSEIFDDQFSVERPDGSNFTLKIRSTKLEDSAMYFCASSEARGVGNQPQHFGDGTRLSIL.

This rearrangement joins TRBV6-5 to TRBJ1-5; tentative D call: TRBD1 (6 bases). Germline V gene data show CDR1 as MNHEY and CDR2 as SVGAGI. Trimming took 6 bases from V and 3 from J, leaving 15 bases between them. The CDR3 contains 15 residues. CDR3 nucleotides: TGTGCCAGCAGACCGATGGACAGCTACAATCAGCCCCAGCATTTT. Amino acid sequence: CASRPMDSYNQPQHF.